A selection of T cell receptor beta chains follows, all from one sample in a study of T cells in Graves' hyperthyroidism and ophthalmopathy. TCRdb redid the calling of the multiplex PCR reads with MiXCR, one entry per CDR3 protein. The table lists some 800,000 distinct CDR3 sequences, around 38% of them singletons. Source material: blood. The source of these receptors is a man in his late teens or twenties with Graves' hyperthyroidism. The CDR3 runs from the conserved cysteine through the conserved F or W. The order of the fields is clone size, CDR3 length, V gene, J gene, D gene, CDR3 DNA, CDR3 protein. A D gene is named only where the DNA matches it firmly. Expanded clones are given a class, and other clones once, few, many or no size at all.

>few|12|TRBV6-5|TRBJ1-1|-
TGTGCCAGCAGTGGTAGGGTTGGTGAAGCTTTCTTT
CASSGRVGEAFF
>once|14|TRBV7-2|TRBJ2-3|TRBD2
TGTGCCAGCAGCCTTAGCGGGGGGGGAGATACGCAGTATTTT
CASSLSGGGDTQYF
>once|15|TRBV6-1|TRBJ1-4|TRBD1
TGTGCCAGCAGACAGGGGATGGTGGCTAATGAAAAACTGTTTTTT
CASRQGMVANEKLFF
>many|15|TRBV7-8|TRBJ1-4|-
TGTGCCAGCAGCTTAGAGATGCCAGCTAATGAAAAACTGTTTTTT
CASSLEMPANEKLFF
>-|17|TRBV12-3/TRBV12-4|TRBJ1-5|-
TGTGCCAGCAGTTTACGCGCGAGTGCCACCAGCAATCAGCCCCAGCATTTT
CASSLRASATSNQPQHF
>few|17|TRBV7-9|TRBJ2-5|-
TGTGCCAGCAGCTTATGGATCCGCTCCTGGGCCCAAGAGACCCAGTACTTC
CASSLWIRSWAQETQYF
>-|14|TRBV14|TRBJ1-5|-
TGTGCCAGCAGCCAAGGGTCCCTGCGGGAGACCCAGCATTTT
CASSQGSLRETQHF
>-|11|TRBV29-1|TRBJ1-2|-
TGCAGCTCCCCATCTAAGTATGGCTACACCTTC
CSSPSKYGYTF
>-|15|TRBV20-1|TRBJ2-3|TRBD1
TGCAGTGCTAGACGGACAGGGGGGAGCACAGATACGCAGTATTTT
CSARRTGGSTDTQYF
>-|14|TRBV20-1|TRBJ2-5|-
TGCAGTGCTAGAGATCACCAGGGACAAGAGACCCAGTACTTC
CSARDHQGQETQYF